This T cell receptor (beta chain) was sequenced during a study of CD8 T cells in ankylosing spondylitis. The table lists this clonotype with a few counts. Antigen: not known. Study findings and constraints: A TCR beta motif made of fewer than ten highly homologous variants seemed typical of ankylosing spondylitis blood.

Making the TCR beta libraries involved quantitative 5'-RACE with molecular barcodes. TCRdb ran MiXCR on the 5' RACE reads and lists one entry per CDR3 protein. The table shows roughly 25,000 distinct CDR3 sequences, with less than 20% occurring only once. The CDR3 is 14 amino acids. V shed 0 bases and J shed 5 bases, with 8 bases lying between them. Germline V gene sequence: CDR1 SGHRS, CDR2 YFSETQ. The sample comprised blood. The receptor's source is a male donor with ankylosing spondylitis or in good health (not recorded which). The chain recombines TRBV5-1 with TRBJ1-4; D is unclear. The CDR3 sequence: CASSLGEWNEKLFF. CDR3 sequence (DNA): TGCGCCAGCAGCTTGGGAGAGTGGAATGAAAAACTGTTTTTT.